This T cell receptor (beta chain) stems from a study of OX40 agonist ivuxolimab in advanced cancers. The timepoints at which blood was sampled were baseline, cycle 4 day 1, and cycle 7 day 1. This clone was detected only a few times. Germline V gene lookup returns CDR1 MNHEY and CDR2 SMNVEV (reference sequence). CDR3 length: 17 residues. Trimming took 6 bases from V and 7 from J; bases not matched to a gene: 16. Produced via immunoSEQ multiplex PCR; TCRdb's table is partial and in-frame only. The data contain approximately 94,000 clones, roughly 90% of them singletons. The TCR was taken from an adult with an advanced solid tumor such as melanoma, head and neck, liver or kidney cancer. The rearrangement links TRBV27 to TRBJ2-1; TRBD1 matches at 9 bases. The sequenced sample was CD4+ or CD8+ T cells sorted from blood, obtained in a trial of the OX40 agonist ivuxolimab. As DNA, the CDR3 is TGTGCCAGCAGCTCCGAATTTAGGACAGGGGCGCTGAATGAGCAGTTCTTC. This translates into CASSSEFRTGALNEQFF.